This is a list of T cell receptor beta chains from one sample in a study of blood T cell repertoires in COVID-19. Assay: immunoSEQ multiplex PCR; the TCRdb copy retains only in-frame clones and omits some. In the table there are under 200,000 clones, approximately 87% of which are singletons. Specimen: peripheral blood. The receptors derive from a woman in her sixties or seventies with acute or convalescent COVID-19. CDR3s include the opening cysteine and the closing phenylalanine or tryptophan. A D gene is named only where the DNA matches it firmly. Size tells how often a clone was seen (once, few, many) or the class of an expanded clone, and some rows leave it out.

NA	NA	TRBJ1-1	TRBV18	CASSTAGGTAFF	TGTGCCAGCTCAACCGCGGGGGGGACAGCTTTCTTT
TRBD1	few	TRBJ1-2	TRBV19	CASSSKTGGFYGYTF	TGTGCCAGTAGCTCCAAAACAGGGGGATTCTATGGCTACACCTTC
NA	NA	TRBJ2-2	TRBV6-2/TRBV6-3	CASSSTGLTGELFF	TGTGCCAGCAGTAGTACGGGACTTACCGGGGAGCTGTTTTTT
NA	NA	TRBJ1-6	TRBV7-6	CASSYRATESPLHF	TGTGCCAGCAGCTACAGGGCTACCGAATCACCCCTCCACTTT
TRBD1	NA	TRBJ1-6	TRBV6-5	CASSYGRQGNNSPLHF	TGTGCCAGCAGTTACGGGAGACAGGGGAATAATTCACCCCTCCACTTT
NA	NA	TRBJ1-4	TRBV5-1	CASSAASRANEKLFF	TGCGCCAGCAGCGCCGCCAGCAGGGCTAATGAAAAACTGTTTTTT
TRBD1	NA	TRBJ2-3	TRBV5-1	CASSPGTGPSTDTQYF	TGCGCCAGCAGCCCCGGGACAGGCCCTAGCACAGATACGCAGTATTTT
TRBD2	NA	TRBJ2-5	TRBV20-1	CSASGRLAESQETQYF	TGCAGTGCTAGTGGGAGGCTAGCGGAGAGCCAAGAGACCCAGTACTTC
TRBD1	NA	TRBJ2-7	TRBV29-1	CSVTGDYYEQYF	TGCAGCGTTACAGGGGATTACTACGAGCAGTACTTC
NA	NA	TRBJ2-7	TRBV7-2	CASSWRSATSSYEQYF	TGTGCCAGCAGCTGGAGAAGTGCTACCAGCTCCTACGAGCAGTACTTC
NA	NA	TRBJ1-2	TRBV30	CAWSVGTTYGYTF	TGTGCCTGGAGTGTCGGCACTACCTATGGCTACACCTTC